The source of this T cell receptor (beta chain) is a study of blood T cell repertoires in COVID-19. Study-level information: Collection of acute and convalescent COVID-19 samples took place in the United States, Italy and Spain. T cells, B-cell-depleted T cells, or PBMCs provided the cDNA or gDNA that served as material.

The CDR3 is 15 residues long. V lost 6 bases, J lost 4 bases, and 19 bases lay in between. Germline CDR1 is MNHEY and CDR2 is SVGEGT. Original processing notes: The assay estimated nucleated cells by amplifying reference gene primers. Profiling relied on immunoSEQ multiplex PCR, and the TCRdb table lists in-frame clones only, not all of them. From that table come the V and J calls and clone size; the DNA was used to work out D and trimming. The sample lists 70,000 to 95,000 clones, 75% to 90% seen once, with approximately 13% in the top ten. The chain is built from TRBV6-2 or TRBV6-3 and TRBJ2-7; a possible D gene is TRBD1 (6 bases). The sequenced sample consisted of peripheral blood. The TCR originated in a human donor in a cohort sampled during active COVID-19. The CDR3 DNA reads as TGTGCCAGCAGCAAGGGGCGGCAGGGGCCTTACGAGCAGTACTTC. This sequence encodes CASSKGRQGPYEQYF.